This entry concerns a single T cell receptor beta chain. The antigen remains unidentified. The sample belongs to a study of regulatory T cells. Overall study results and limits: Patient repertoires had restricted TRB V-J pairs and skewed V and J usage, most in Tregs.

Amplification used 52 TRBV primers and 13 TRBJ primers. Repertoires were generated with immunoSEQ multiplex PCR, while TCRdb's copy carries only in-frame clones and drops some. This table holds around 6,300 clones, 70% to 85% found once. Germline CDR1 MNHNS, CDR2 SASEGT. Trimming at V came to 6 bases and at J to 2 bases, leaving 4 bases not matched to a gene. The CDR3 totals 14 residues. Input material: CD8+ T cells sorted from blood. The chain recombines TRBV6-1 with TRBJ2-7; 10 nucleotides agree with TRBD2. This sequence originates from a child under 18 with CD3G deficiency. The CDR3 DNA reads as TGTGCCAGCAGGATTAGCGGGAGGCCCTACGAGCAGTACTTC. Its translation is CASRISGRPYEQYF.